This TCR beta chain was sequenced during a study of cytomegalovirus exposure and HLA in healthy donors. The count of this clone is one. The antigen is undetermined. Study conclusions and caveats: In a later analysis, productive TCRs from donors in an Asian-associated ancestry cluster reportedly carried fewer N-insertions than the cohort mean. The study recorded over 150 TCR beta chains that were cytomegalovirus-associated.

60 Vbeta and 13 Jbeta primers were used in PCR. Generated by immunoSEQ multiplex PCR, the TCRdb table keeps only in-frame clones and is missing some. Among about 200,000 clones, around 81% were seen once, and the ten largest hold less than 2%. This receptor was identified in a man between 25 and 39 years old in good health and CMV-seronegative. The sample consisted of PBMCs.

The CDR3 reads CASSINRGVNTEAFF. In DNA form, the CDR3 reads TGTGCCAGTAGTATTAACAGGGGAGTGAACACTGAAGCTTTCTTT. This chain connects TRBV19 to TRBJ1-1, with 7 bases fitting TRBD1. The trim removed 3 bases at V and 0 bases at J, leaving 4 bases unmatched. CDR1 LNHDA and CDR2 SQIVND come from the germline V gene (reference sequence). The CDR3 has 15 amino acids.